This entry concerns a single T cell receptor beta chain. Its antigen is currently unknown. This record belongs to a study of Graves' ophthalmopathy and Graves' hyperthyroidism. Study details: No treatment had been given when peripheral blood was collected at initial diagnosis.

This CDR3 contains 14 residues. Germline CDR1 reads MNHEY; CDR2 reads SMNVEV (reference sequence). V was trimmed by 8 bases and J by 2 bases, leaving 16 bases between them. RNA transcripts were the source from which TCR beta CDR3 regions were amplified. Amplification began with first-round RT-PCR using HTBI primers, then second-round multiplex PCR was performed. TCRdb used MiXCR to reprocess the multiplex PCR reads, holding one entry per CDR3 protein. The data show about 620,000 distinct CDR3 sequences, with about 24% seen just once and roughly 6.9% held by the top ten. Points from the study as a whole: Blood contained most expanded thyroid clonotypes exceeding 0.001 frequency.

The sample comprised peripheral blood. The V gene is TRBV27, the J gene TRBJ2-7; weak D call: TRBD2 (6 bases). This TCR was sampled from a woman aged 18-29 years with stable Graves' hyperthyroidism. Some clones in this sample may be carry-over from other donors' samples. CDR3 in DNA: TGTGCCAGCCCCGGCCTGGGAGGAACCTACGAGCAGTACTTC. Its translation: CASPGLGGTYEQYF.